The present T cell receptor (beta chain) was sequenced within a study of shared clonotypes between healthy human individuals. Germline V CDR1 and CDR2: SGHVS, FQNEAQ. V gave up 7 bases and J gave up 7 bases, with 14 bases separating them. The CDR3 spans 13 residues. At the deep level, the assay was run. The protocol was immunoSEQ multiplex PCR, while the TCRdb copy is restricted to in-frame clones and leaves out a portion. The data contain some 2,400,000 clones, approximately 94% of them seen just once; the ten biggest clones take up over 0.1%. What was sequenced was naive CD4+ T cells sorted from blood. Subset indicated: CD45RA+ positively selected. The chain joins TRBV7-8 to TRBJ2-1; D might be TRBD2 (6 bases). The TCR was taken from a man younger than 30 in good health. The CDR3 DNA follows: TGTGCCAGCACCCAGACTAGTCGGAATGAGCAGTTCTTC. Translation gives CASTQTSRNEQFF.